This T cell receptor (beta chain) was identified in a study of OX40 agonist ivuxolimab in advanced cancers. This CDR3 has 15 residues. Germline CDR1 SGHTA, CDR2 FQGNSA. V gave up 1 base and J gave up 4 bases, with 11 bases separating them. Some clones are missing from TCRdb's copy, which holds only in-frame ones; the method was immunoSEQ multiplex PCR. Of about 62,000 clones listed, about four fifths are singletons. The sequencing used CD4+ or CD8+ T cells sorted from blood, collected in a trial of the OX40 agonist ivuxolimab. V usage is TRBV7-2 and J usage is TRBJ2-1; D assignment may be TRBD1 or TRBD2 (5 bases each). The receptor was derived from an adult with an advanced solid tumor such as melanoma, head and neck, liver or kidney cancer. DNA for the CDR3: TGTGCCAGCAGCTTAGGAGGGGTAGGATACAATGAGCAGTTCTTC. This codes for CASSLGGVGYNEQFF.